This T cell receptor beta chain was documented in a study of control samples from healthy donors and cancer patients. The V gene lost 6 bases and the J gene lost 1 base, with 10 bases spanning the gap. This CDR3 is 13 amino acids long. CDR1 and CDR2 (germline): MDHEN, SYDVKM. Repertoires were generated with immunoSEQ multiplex PCR, while TCRdb's copy carries only in-frame clones and drops some. The data show 70,000 to 80,000 clones, with around 90% seen just once and over 9% held by the top ten. This clonotype originated in a woman aged 50 to 65 with colorectal cancer. The genes are TRBV28 and TRBJ2-7; perhaps TRBD1 as D (6 bases). The source material was PBMCs. The CDR3 is CASSWTVSYEQYV. DNA of the CDR3: TGTGCCAGCAGCTGGACAGTATCCTACGAGCAGTACGTC.